The 23 T cell receptor beta chains reported below all come from one sample, sequenced in a study of T cells after yellow fever vaccination. Using its own MiXCR run on the 5' RACE reads, TCRdb lists one record per CDR3 protein. The sample includes 100,000 to 150,000 distinct CDR3 sequences, 7.4% of them seen just once. Sequencing was performed on CD4+ T cells sorted from PBMCs, taken 9 to 10 days after the first yellow fever vaccination. These receptors all come from a man aged 18 to 35 who received the YFV17D yellow fever vaccine.

The sample holds a few counts of this clonotype. The gene calls are TRBV4-3 and TRBJ1-4, with TRBD1 as a possible D gene (6 bases). CDR1 LGHNA and CDR2 YSLEER come from the germline V gene. The CDR3 contains 16 residues. Between the trimmed V and J ends, which lost 1 base and 4 bases, there was a span of 13 bases. For the CDR3, the DNA is TGCGCCAGCAGCCAAGGTCCGAGACAGGATAATGAAAAACTGTTTTTT. As protein: CASSQGPRQDNEKLFF.

This clonotype was seen many times. The chain is built from TRBV7-6 and TRBJ1-2, with 10 bases identical to TRBD1. Germline loops: CDR1 SGHVS, CDR2 FNYEAQ. This CDR3 comprises 17 residues. J was trimmed by 4 bases and V by 5 bases; bases with no gene match: 13. CDR3 region: CASSPTYRTGGSYGYTF. DNA of the CDR3: TGTGCCAGCAGCCCCACGTATCGGACAGGGGGGTCCTATGGCTACACCTTC.

At least ten counts were recorded for this clonotype. The genes are TRBV20-1 and TRBJ2-3; D remains ambiguous. With 2 bases removed from V and 8 bases from J, the gap between germline ends came to 14 bases. This CDR3 region has 13 residues. Germline V gene sequence: CDR1 DFQATT, CDR2 SNEGSKA (reference sequence). The CDR3 spells CSARSTARSTQYF. CDR3 in DNA: TGCAGTGCTAGATCGACCGCGCGAAGTACGCAGTATTTT.

This clonotype has ten or more counts. The gene calls are TRBV5-1 and TRBJ2-1; D is possibly TRBD1 (5 bases). The length of the CDR3 is 13 residues. Germline CDR1 and CDR2: SGHRS and YFSETQ. V was shortened by 4 bases and J by 12 bases, with 17 bases between the two germline ends. CDR3 sequence (DNA): TGCGCCAGCAGCACCAGTACAGGTTCCAGGCAGTTCTTC. Encoded protein: CASSTSTGSRQFF.

This clonotype was found many times. J is TRBJ1-1 and V is TRBV6-5; D gene uncertain. The CDR3 is made up of 14 amino acids. Trimming removed 4 bases at V and 1 base at J, with 10 bases between. The germline V gene has CDR1 MNHEY and CDR2 SVGAGI. The CDR3 DNA follows: TGTGCCAGCAGTTCCCATGCAGGGAACACTGAAGCTTTCTTT. As protein: CASSSHAGNTEAFF.

This clonotype occurred many times. The chain joins TRBV5-6 to TRBJ2-3, with 7 nucleotides matching TRBD1. With 3 bases clipped from V and 2 bases from J, the junction kept 3 bases outside the gene matches. The CDR3 length is 14 residues. CDR1 and CDR2 from the germline V gene are SGHDT and YYEEEE. The CDR3 DNA reads as TGTGCCAGCAGCTACCAGGGGGACACAGATACGCAGTATTTT. It encodes CASSYQGDTDTQYF.

This clonotype was seen at least ten times. The V gene is TRBV3-1, the J gene TRBJ2-5, with D unresolved. Germline values: CDR1 LGHDT, CDR2 YNNKEL (reference sequence). The CDR3 has 14 residues. With 4 bases removed from V and 5 bases from J, the gap between germline ends came to 14 bases. The CDR3 DNA sequence: TGTGCCAGCAGCCGTTGGCAGGACGGGGAGACCCAGTACTTC. Residues: CASSRWQDGETQYF.

V and J are TRBV5-5 and TRBJ2-7, with D unclear. V dropped 9 bases and J dropped 3 bases, with 16 bases sitting between them. The V gene's germline CDR1 is SGHKS and CDR2 YYEKEE (reference sequence). The CDR3 contains 13 residues. The CDR3 nucleotides are TGTGCCATGAGCCCCGGGCTCAGCTACGAGCAGTACGTC. This translates into CAMSPGLSYEQYV.

The genes are TRBV6-5 and TRBJ1-4, with 7 bases that match TRBD1. The ends lost 5 bases at V and 5 bases at J; junction bases unmatched: 5. Germline loops: CDR1 MNHEY, CDR2 SVGAGI. CDR3 length: 14 residues. For the CDR3, the DNA is TGTGCCAGCAGTCAAGGGGGCCCCAATGAAAAACTGTTTTTT. Translation gives CASSQGGPNEKLFF.

This clonotype was counted ten times or more. The chain carries TRBV2 and TRBJ1-2; tentative D call: TRBD1 (5 bases). V lost 2 bases, J lost 6 bases, and 19 bases lay in between. Germline CDR1 reads SNHLY; CDR2 reads FYNNEI. The CDR3 has 16 amino acids. CDR3 protein: CASSERLVGGDHGYTF. CDR3 DNA: TGTGCCAGCAGTGAACGGTTGGTTGGGGGGGACCATGGCTACACCTTC.

Many counts were recorded for this clonotype. V usage is TRBV7-9 and J usage is TRBJ2-3; TRBD1 matches at 8 bases. CDR1 SEHNR and CDR2 FQNEAQ come from the germline V gene (reference sequence). J gave up 4 bases and V 2 bases, and 2 bases lay outside the gene matches. The CDR3 loop spans 14 amino acids. The CDR3 sequence: CASSLQGASDTQYF. The CDR3, as DNA: TGTGCCAGCAGCTTACAGGGGGCTTCAGATACGCAGTATTTT.

This clonotype was found many times. The chain combines TRBV12-3 or TRBV12-4 with TRBJ2-2; a possible D gene is TRBD1 (5 bases). V was cut by 5 bases and J by 5 bases, with 12 bases left in between. The CDR3 totals 14 residues. The DNA of the CDR3 is TGTGCCAGCAGTCCAGACAGTTGGACCGGGGAGCTGTTTTTT. Protein sequence: CASSPDSWTGELFF.

This clonotype was observed at least ten times. The gene calls are TRBV15 and TRBJ2-6, with 9 bases aligning to TRBD1. There are 15 residues in the CDR3. With V trimmed by 6 bases and J by 4 bases, 4 bases remained unmatched. Germline V gene data show CDR1 as LNHNV and CDR2 as YYDKDF (reference sequence). The CDR3 bases are TGTGCCACCAGACAGGGGGCGTTCGGGGCCAACGTCCTGACTTTC. It translates to CATRQGAFGANVLTF.

There are many counts of this clonotype. This rearrangement joins TRBV9 to TRBJ2-3; TRBD2 aligns across 10 bases. Unmatched junction bases numbered 5, after V lost 0 bases and J lost 4 bases. Germline CDR1 is SGDLS and CDR2 is YYNGEE. This CDR3 contains 16 residues. The CDR3 DNA follows: TGTGCCAGCAGCGTAGGTCCAGCGGGGGGGCCAGATACGCAGTATTTT. Protein sequence: CASSVGPAGGPDTQYF.

This clonotype was counted ten times or more. V and J are TRBV28 and TRBJ1-1; no clear D. V was clipped by 6 bases and J by 1 base, with 21 bases between them. Germline V lookup: CDR1 MDHEN, CDR2 SYDVKM. CDR3 size: 17 residues. In DNA form, the CDR3 reads TGTGCCAGCAGCCAACCTGGAGGGTCTTTTAGGAACACTGAAGCTTTCTTT. Protein product: CASSQPGGSFRNTEAFF.

This clonotype was seen at least ten times. CDR3 loop: CASSPSRGNEQFF. For the CDR3, the DNA is TGTGCCAGCAGTCCGTCGCGGGGCAATGAGCAGTTCTTC. The rearrangement joins TRBV12-3 or TRBV12-4 to TRBJ2-1; D is possibly TRBD2 (6 bases). The CDR3 extends over 13 amino acids. V was trimmed by 5 bases and J by 6 bases, leaving 11 bases between them.

This clonotype was counted many times. The rearrangement uses TRBV9 and TRBJ1-3, with D perhaps matching TRBD1 (6 bases). CDR1 and CDR2 (germline): SGDLS, YYNGEE. V was trimmed by 4 bases and J by 2 bases, leaving 7 bases between them. The CDR3 totals 13 residues. In DNA form, the CDR3 reads TGTGCCAGCAGCCGGGACACTGGAAACACCATATATTTT. Its protein product is CASSRDTGNTIYF.

At least ten counts were recorded for this clonotype. V and J are TRBV5-4 and TRBJ2-2; tentative D call: TRBD2 (5 bases). The CDR3 spans 15 residues. V lost 3 bases and J 7 bases, leaving 16 bases between the germline ends. CDR1 and CDR2 (germline): SGHNT, YYREEE (reference sequence). CDR3 sequence reads: CASSSGKAWNGELFF. In DNA form, the CDR3 reads TGTGCCAGCAGCTCCGGGAAAGCCTGGAACGGGGAGCTGTTTTTT.

Ten or more counts support this clonotype. This rearrangement joins TRBV7-2 to TRBJ1-2; no clear D. This CDR3 has 13 amino acids. V lost 4 bases, J lost 2 bases, and 8 bases lay in between. CDR1 and CDR2 (germline): SGHTA, FQGNSA. DNA for the CDR3: TGTGCCAGCAGCTCCGACGCGAACTATGGCTACACCTTC. It is translated as CASSSDANYGYTF.

This clonotype was counted many times. CDR3 in amino acids: CAERGDTGELFF. As DNA, the CDR3 is TGTGCCGAGCGGGGGGACACCGGGGAGCTGTTTTTT. The chain employs TRBV30 and TRBJ2-2; TRBD2 agrees at 9 bases. CDR3 length equals 12 residues. J gave up 3 bases and V 8 bases, and 1 base lay outside the gene matches. Germline lookup yields CDR1 GTSNPN and CDR2 SVGIG (reference sequence).

This clonotype was detected many times. One junction end disagrees with the germline gene, perhaps due to a read error. The gene calls are TRBV11-2 and TRBJ2-7; D could derive from TRBD1 or TRBD2 (7 bases each). The germline CDR1 and CDR2 sequences are SGHAT and FQNNGV. The CDR3 has 14 residues. The DNA for the CDR3 is TGTGCCAGCAGCTTAGGGGACAGACTAGCCTCGGCAGGCTTC. Amino acids: CASSLGDRLASAGF.

This clonotype was counted at least ten times. J is TRBJ2-7 and V is TRBV4-3, with a tentative D call TRBD2 (5 bases). Germline loops: CDR1 LGHNA, CDR2 YSLEER. The CDR3 is 14 residues long. V was clipped by 1 base and J by 3 bases, with 10 bases between them. The CDR3 DNA reads as TGCGCCAGCAGCCAAGGTCCGGGGAACTACGAGCAGTACTTC. It codes for CASSQGPGNYEQYF.

The rearrangement uses TRBV4-2 and TRBJ2-3; 9 bases fit TRBD1. Germline V gives CDR1 LGHNA, CDR2 YNFKEQ. This CDR3 region has 15 residues. Trimming removed 2 bases from V and 5 bases from J; junction bases left unmatched: 5. CDR3 region: CASSQLGTGQDTQYF. The CDR3 DNA reads TGTGCCAGCAGCCAACTCGGGACAGGGCAAGATACGCAGTATTTT.